This T cell receptor beta chain was observed in a study of shared clonotypes between healthy human individuals. This clone appeared a single time. Repertoires were generated with immunoSEQ multiplex PCR, while TCRdb's copy carries only in-frame clones and drops some. The table lists over a million clones, roughly 96% of them singletons, with roughly 1.2% in the top ten. V lost 7 bases to trimming and J lost 2 bases, with 14 bases between them. Looked up from germline, CDR1 is MNHNS and CDR2 is SASEGT. The length of the CDR3 is 14 residues. The sequence derives from a man in his thirties or forties in good health. The specimen sequenced was naive CD4+ T cells sorted from blood. This sample's subset: CD45RA+ positively selected. The chain recombines TRBV6-1 with TRBJ1-2; possible D gene TRBD1, 6 bases. In DNA, the CDR3 is TGTGCCAGCACTCCGGACAGAGTGAACTATGGCTACACCTTC. This codes for CASTPDRVNYGYTF.